This T cell receptor (beta chain) was profiled in a study of shared clonotypes between healthy human individuals. Replicate sorted-subset PCRs were loaded with around 0.2 ug DNA, 29,000 or so T cell genomes. The table came from immunoSEQ multiplex PCR; TCRdb's copy has only in-frame clones and leaves some out. The sample lists about 2.4 million clones; approximately 90% were seen once. This CDR3 is built from 16 residues. Trimming took 0 bases from V and 4 from J, leaving 14 bases between them. Germline V gene lookup returns CDR1 SGHRS and CDR2 YFSETQ. The rearrangement links TRBV5-1 to TRBJ2-1; D perhaps matches TRBD2 (5 bases). This receptor was taken from a man aged 18 to 30 in good health. Sequenced material: naive CD4+ T cells sorted from blood. Subset defined: CD45RA+ positively selected. For the CDR3, the DNA is TGCGCCAGCAGCTTGGCAGAGGGCCCGTATTACAATGAGCAGTTCTTC. Translation gives CASSLAEGPYYNEQFF.